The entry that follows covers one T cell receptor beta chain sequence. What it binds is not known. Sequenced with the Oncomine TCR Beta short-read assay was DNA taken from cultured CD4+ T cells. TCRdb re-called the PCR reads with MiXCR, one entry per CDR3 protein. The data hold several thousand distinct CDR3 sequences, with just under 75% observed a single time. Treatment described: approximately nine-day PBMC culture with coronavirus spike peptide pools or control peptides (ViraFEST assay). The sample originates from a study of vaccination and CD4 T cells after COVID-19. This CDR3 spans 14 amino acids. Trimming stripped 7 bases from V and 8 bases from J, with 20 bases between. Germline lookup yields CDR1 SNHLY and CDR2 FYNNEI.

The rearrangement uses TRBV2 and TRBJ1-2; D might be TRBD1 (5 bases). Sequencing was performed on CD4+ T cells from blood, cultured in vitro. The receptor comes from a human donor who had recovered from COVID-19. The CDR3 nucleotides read TGTGCCAGCACCCAAGGGGCAGGGACGAGGGGCTACACCTTC. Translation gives CASTQGAGTRGYTF.